The following is a T cell receptor (beta chain) sequence with its context. Its antigen is unknown. The data were obtained in a study of T cells in Graves' hyperthyroidism and ophthalmopathy. Study overall: Initial diagnosis, before any treatment, was when peripheral blood was collected.

This CDR3 has 14 residues. V lost 4 bases, J lost 8 bases, and 17 bases lay in between. The germline V gene encodes CDR1 SGHAT and CDR2 FQNNGV. Clinical symptoms, serum thyroxine and TRAb, thyroid ultrasound and orbital computed tomography were used for the diagnoses. It was RNA transcripts that yielded the amplified TCR beta CDR3 regions. HTBI primers were employed in a first-round RT-PCR of the TCR CDR3. TCRdb re-called the multiplex PCR reads through MiXCR, storing one row per CDR3 protein. The profile shows some 370,000 distinct CDR3 sequences, about 18% of them singletons. Findings and limits, study-wide: Most clonotypes that expanded in the thyroid above 0.001 also showed up in blood. With a median lead of approximately six months before onset, the model predicted ophthalmopathy.

This TCR was sampled from a woman under 40 with Graves' hyperthyroidism that later progressed to Graves' ophthalmopathy. The sequenced material came from blood. The V and J genes are TRBV11-2 and TRBJ1-2, with D possibly TRBD1 on 5 matching bases. In nucleotides, the CDR3 is TGTGCCAGCAGCTCCCATGGGGGGGTTGCGGGCTACACCTTC. This encodes CASSSHGGVAGYTF.